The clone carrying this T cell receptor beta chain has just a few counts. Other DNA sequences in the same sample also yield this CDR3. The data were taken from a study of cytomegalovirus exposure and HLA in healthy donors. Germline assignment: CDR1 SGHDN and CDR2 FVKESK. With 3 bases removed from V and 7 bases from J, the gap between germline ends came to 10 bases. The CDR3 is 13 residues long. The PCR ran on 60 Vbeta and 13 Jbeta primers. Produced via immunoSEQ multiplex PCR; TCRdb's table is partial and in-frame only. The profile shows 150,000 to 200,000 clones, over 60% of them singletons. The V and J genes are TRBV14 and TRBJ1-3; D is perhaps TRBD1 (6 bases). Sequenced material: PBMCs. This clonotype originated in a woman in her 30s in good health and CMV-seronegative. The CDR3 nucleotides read TGTGCCAGCAGCCAGGACAGAGGGAACACCATATATTTT. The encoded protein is CASSQDRGNTIYF.